The entry below describes one T cell receptor (beta chain). Its antigen is unidentified. The study ran its PCR with 60 Vbeta and 13 Jbeta primers. TCRdb's copy holds only in-frame clones and misses some; the assay was immunoSEQ multiplex PCR. The data contain 160,000 or so clones, 78% of them singletons. This specimen comes from a study of cytomegalovirus exposure and HLA in healthy donors. General study points: Sequencing likely produced, as an artifact, a cluster of highly shared sequence variants.

J was trimmed by 1 base and V by 3 bases; bases with no gene match: 5. CDR1 is MDHEN, CDR2 SYDVKM, per germline. This CDR3 comprises 15 residues. V usage is TRBV28 and J usage is TRBJ2-7; 8 nucleotides align to TRBD1. The sequencing sample was made of PBMCs. This sequence was found in a woman aged 40 to 50 in good health and CMV-seropositive. CDR3 bases: TGTGCCAGCAGTTTGATGGGGACAGGTTCCTACGAGCAGTACTTC. This sequence encodes CASSLMGTGSYEQYF.